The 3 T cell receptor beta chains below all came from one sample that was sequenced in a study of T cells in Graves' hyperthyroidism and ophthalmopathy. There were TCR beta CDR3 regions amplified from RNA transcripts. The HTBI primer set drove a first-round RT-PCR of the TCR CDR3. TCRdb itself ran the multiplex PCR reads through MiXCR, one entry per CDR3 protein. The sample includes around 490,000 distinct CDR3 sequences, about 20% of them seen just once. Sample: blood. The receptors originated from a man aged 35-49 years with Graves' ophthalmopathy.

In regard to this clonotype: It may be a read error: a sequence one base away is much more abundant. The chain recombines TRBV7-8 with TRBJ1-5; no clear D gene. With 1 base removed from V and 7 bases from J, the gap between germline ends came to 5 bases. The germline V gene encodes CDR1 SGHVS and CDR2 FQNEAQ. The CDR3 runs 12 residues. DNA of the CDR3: TGTGCCAGCAGCTTAGAGGAGCAGCCCCAGCATTTT. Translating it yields CASSLEEQPQHF.

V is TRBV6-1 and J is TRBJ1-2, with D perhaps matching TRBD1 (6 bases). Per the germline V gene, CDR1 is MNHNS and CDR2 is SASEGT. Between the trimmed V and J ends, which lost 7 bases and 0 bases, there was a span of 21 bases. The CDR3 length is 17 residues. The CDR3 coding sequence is TGTGCCAGCACAAAGGGGGGTCCGGACATTACTAACTATGGCTACACCTTC. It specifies CASTKGGPDITNYGYTF.

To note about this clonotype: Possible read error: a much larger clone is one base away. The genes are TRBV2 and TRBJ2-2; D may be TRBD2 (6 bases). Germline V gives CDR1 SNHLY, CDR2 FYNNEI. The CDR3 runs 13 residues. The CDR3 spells CASRLDSTGGLFF. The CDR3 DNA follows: TGTGCCAGCAGGCTCGACAGCACCGGGGGGCTGTTTTTT. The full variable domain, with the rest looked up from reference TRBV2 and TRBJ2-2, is EPEVTQTPSHQVTQMGQEVILRCVPISNHLYFYWYRQILGQKVEFLVSFYNNEISEKSEIFDDQFSVERPDGSNFTLKIRSTKLEDSAMYFCASRLDSTGGLFFGEGSRLTVL.